The text below deals with one T cell receptor beta chain. Its target is unknown. The sample originates from a study of shared clonotypes between healthy human individuals. Overall study results and limits: Relative to memory subsets, naive subsets generally showed larger estimated richness.

The study ran the assay at deep level. TCRdb keeps only in-frame clones here, not all; method: immunoSEQ multiplex PCR. The sample records around 2.3 million clones, 90% to 97% being singletons. The germline gives CDR1 SGDLS, CDR2 YYNGEE. V was pared by 4 bases and J by 0 bases, with 17 bases between. This CDR3 comprises 17 residues. The specimen was naive CD4+ T cells sorted from blood. Subset here: CD45RA+ positively selected. The TCR was taken from a young man in good health. The chain combines TRBV9 with TRBJ2-1, with unresolved D. The CDR3 protein is CASSLKGPGSSYNEQFF. The CDR3 DNA reads as TGTGCCAGCAGCTTAAAGGGTCCGGGTAGCTCCTACAATGAGCAGTTCTTC.